This T cell receptor beta chain stems from a study of blood T cells in healthy people across ages (dated by TCRdb to the mid-2010s). Regarding the complete study: In model experiments, template switching captured about one uniquely barcoded TCR beta cDNA molecule for every two T cells. Age-related changes in TCR beta repertoire diversity were measured in the study by deep sequencing normalized with unique cDNA molecular identifiers. The donors were divided into four age groups: young (average around 15 years), middle-aged (almost 40), aged (approximately 64) and long-lived (about 79). The study analyzed two additional independent replicas of 1 million unique cDNA reads from the same blood draw for two donors, one aged 18 to 29 and one aged 80 or older.

General study outcomes and caveats: Compared with the aged group, the long-lived group had more naive CD4+ T cells, fewer expanded clones and increased TCR diversity, a pattern suggesting age selection. Observed TCR beta diversity per million T cells fell roughly linearly with age, and a significant reduction was already apparent by age around 36. Estimates of total diversity based on one million sequenced T cells were regarded as lower bounds and as underestimates. Because the CMV infection status of the donors was unknown, age-related changes in expanded clonotypes may potentially have been confounded. Observed TCR beta diversity correlated strongly with the percentage of naive T cells measured by flow cytometry. Since profiling was done on bulk unsorted PBMCs, naive and antigen-experienced compartments could not be conclusively compared.

The protocol used for the library was 5' RACE. For sequencing, an Illumina HiSeq 2500 was employed. A second PCR of about 7 to 12 cycles was run with a J-beta primer mix and a sample-barcoded 5' primer. Each TCR beta cDNA molecule received a unique molecular identifier from a template-switch 5' adaptor carrying 12 random nucleotides. Each sample yielded at least 2.5 million CDR3-containing paired-end reads. The Mint cDNA synthesis kit, primed by a TRBC-specific oligonucleotide, was used to synthesize first-strand cDNA from all RNA. After uracil-DNA glycosylase treatment, a first 18-cycle PCR used universal primers M1SS and BC2_uni_R on all cDNA. The source study handled its data this way. For normalization, 1 million high-quality reads, each with a distinct molecular identifier, were randomly selected from each sample. Instead of being binned into consensus sequences, reads that shared molecular identifiers were thrown out. MiTCR, run with a Q25 quality threshold and the strictest error-elimination algorithm, handled CDR3 identification, clonotype clustering and error correction. Lower-bound total TCR beta diversity was estimated with a nonparametric unseen species model using Euler transformation. The public reads were run again by TCRdb, first through fastp at Q25 and then through MiXCR, and only productive beta chains were kept. A single entry per CDR3 protein holds the most common genes and DNA from its merged rows. Clone size and V and J calls follow TCRdb, not the original study. Present in this sample are 700,000 to 900,000 distinct CDR3 sequences, roughly 25% of which were seen just once. Under 3% of the sample rests with the top ten.

Remarks on this clonotype: The target of this receptor is not known. Base-call qualities are not available, and no considerably larger clone is one nucleotide away.

Donors were a few dozen systemically healthy Caucasian individuals from Russia aged 6 to 90 years. Each donor gave 8.5 to 10 milliliters of peripheral blood, collected into EDTA-treated Vacutainer tubes. PBMCs were isolated by Ficoll-Paque density-gradient centrifugation, with at least 6 million obtained per sample. Trizol reagent was used to extract total RNA from PBMCs, with at least 6 micrograms per sample. For every donor, an aliquot of PBMCs went through flow cytometry to measure the percentages of naive CD45RAhigh/CD27high T cells. The trim is 0 bases for V and 6 bases for J, with a gap of 7 bases between the germline ends. Per the germline V gene (reference sequence), LGHDT is the CDR1 and YNNKEL is the CDR2. Including cysteine and phenylalanine, the CDR3 has 13 amino acids. This entry keeps only the CDR3 DNA: 39 bases, framed from base 1. These data also featured in a second study, about T cells of mothers and their children. The second source states: Nine systemically healthy Caucasian individuals, comprising three mothers and their six children, were included as donors. cDNA synthesis consumed the entire amount of extracted RNA, loaded at approximately 1.5 ug RNA in each 15 ul reaction. In the second PCR, sample barcodes and 2-4 random nucleotides were introduced via the M1S primer. Over 9 million TCR beta CDR3 reads were obtained for each mother, and around 3 million reads were obtained for each child. TCR recombination output is similarly shaped by thymic selection in related and unrelated pairs, with a minor effect exerted by inherited differences. Normalized repertoire overlap was always slightly but never significantly higher in related than unrelated mother-child pairs. Persistent microchimeric T cell clones were not detected, at a sensitivity of about 100 clones per million clonotypes. To look for features that set related mother-child pairs apart from unrelated individuals, the researchers ran deep NGS to compare the TCR beta repertoires of mothers and children. The mean age was roughly 40 +/- 4 years for the mothers and 11 +/- 4 years for the children. Libraries were sequenced on Illumina HiSeq 2000 with 100+100 nt paired-end reads after adapter ligation with NEBNext reagents. Mother and child libraries were prepared a month apart and sequenced in separate runs to prevent cross-contamination. Between roughly 500,000 and 2,300,000 distinct TCR beta clonotypes were identified per donor. Naive TCR beta clonotypes were estimated from low-frequency clonotypes matched to each donor's FACS-determined naive share, without sorting.

This receptor was taken from a boy aged 10-17 years in good health. What was sequenced was blood. The rearrangement combines TRBV3-1 with TRBJ2-3; the D gene identity is not certain. The nucleotide sequence is given as TGTGCCAGCAGCCAAGAATGGGCTGATACGCAGTATTTT. It specifies CASSQEWADTQYF.